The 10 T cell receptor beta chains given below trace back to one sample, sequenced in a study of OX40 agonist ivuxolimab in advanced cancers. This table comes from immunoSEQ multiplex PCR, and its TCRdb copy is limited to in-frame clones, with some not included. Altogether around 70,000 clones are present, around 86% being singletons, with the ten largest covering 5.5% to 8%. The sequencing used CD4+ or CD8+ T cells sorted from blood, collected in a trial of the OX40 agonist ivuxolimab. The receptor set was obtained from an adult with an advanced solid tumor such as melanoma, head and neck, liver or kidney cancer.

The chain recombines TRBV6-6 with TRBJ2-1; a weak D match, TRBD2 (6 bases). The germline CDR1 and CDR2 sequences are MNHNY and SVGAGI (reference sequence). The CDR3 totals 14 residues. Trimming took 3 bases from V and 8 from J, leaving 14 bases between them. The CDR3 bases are TGTGCCAGCAGTTATCCGGGGGTGGGGTATGAGCAGTTCTTC. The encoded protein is CASSYPGVGYEQFF.

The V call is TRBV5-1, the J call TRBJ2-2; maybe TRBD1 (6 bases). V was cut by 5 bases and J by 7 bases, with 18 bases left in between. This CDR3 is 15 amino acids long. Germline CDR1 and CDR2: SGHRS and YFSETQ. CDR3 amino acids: CASRAGGASNGELFF. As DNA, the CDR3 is TGCGCCAGCAGAGCTGGGGGCGCTTCAAACGGGGAGCTGTTTTTT.

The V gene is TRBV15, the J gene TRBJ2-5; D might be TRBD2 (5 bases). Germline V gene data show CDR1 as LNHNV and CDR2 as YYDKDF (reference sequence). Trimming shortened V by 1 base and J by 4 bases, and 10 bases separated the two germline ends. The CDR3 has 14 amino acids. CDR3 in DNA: TGTGCCACCAGCAGAGCCAGAGGAGGAGAGACCCAGTACTTC. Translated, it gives CATSRARGGETQYF. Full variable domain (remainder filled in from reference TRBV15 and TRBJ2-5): DAMVIQNPRYQVTQFGKPVTLSCSQTLNHNVMYWYQQKSSQAPKLLFHYYDKDFNNEADTPDNFQSRRPNTSFCFLDIRSPGLGDTAMYLCATSRARGGETQYFGPGTRLLVL.

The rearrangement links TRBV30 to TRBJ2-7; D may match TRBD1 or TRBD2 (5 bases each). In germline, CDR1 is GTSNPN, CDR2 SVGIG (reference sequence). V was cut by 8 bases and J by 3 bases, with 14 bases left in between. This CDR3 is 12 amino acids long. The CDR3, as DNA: TGTGCCAGCTCGGGACCCTACTACGAGCAGTACTTC. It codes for CASSGPYYEQYF. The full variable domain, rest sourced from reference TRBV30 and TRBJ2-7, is SQTIHQWPATLVQPVGSPLSLECTVEGTSNPNLYWYRQAAGRGLQLLFYSVGIGQISSEVPQNLSASRPQDRQFILSSKKLLLSDSGFYLCASSGPYYEQYFGPGTRLTVT.

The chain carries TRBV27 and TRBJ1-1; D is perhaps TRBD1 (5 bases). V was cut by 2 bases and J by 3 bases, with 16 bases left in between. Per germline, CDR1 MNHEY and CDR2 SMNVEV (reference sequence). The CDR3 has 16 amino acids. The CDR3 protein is CASSLRVGGGHTEAFF. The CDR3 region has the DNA TGTGCCAGCAGTTTAAGGGTGGGGGGAGGCCACACTGAAGCTTTCTTT.

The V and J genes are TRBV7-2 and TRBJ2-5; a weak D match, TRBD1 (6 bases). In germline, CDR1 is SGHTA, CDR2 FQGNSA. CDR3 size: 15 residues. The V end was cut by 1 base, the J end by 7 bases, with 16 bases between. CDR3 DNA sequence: TGTGCCAGCAGCTTAGGAATGGGAGCAGGGGTGACCCAGTACTTC. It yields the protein CASSLGMGAGVTQYF.

CDR3 amino acids: CASSLAIGTGLSPLHF. DNA of the CDR3: TGTGCCAGCAGCTTAGCGATTGGGACAGGCTTGTCACCCCTCCACTTT. The chain couples TRBV7-9 to TRBJ1-6; 8 bases line up with TRBD1. Germline CDR1 reads SEHNR; CDR2 reads FQNEAQ (reference sequence). With 0 bases clipped from V and 10 bases from J, the junction kept 8 bases outside the gene matches. The CDR3 spans 16 residues.

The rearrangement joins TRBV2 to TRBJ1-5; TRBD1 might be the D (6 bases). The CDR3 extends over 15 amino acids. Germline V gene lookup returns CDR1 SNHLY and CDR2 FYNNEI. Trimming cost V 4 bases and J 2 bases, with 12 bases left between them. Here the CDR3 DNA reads TGTGCCAGCAGTGGTCAGGGGAAGGGCAATCAGCCCCAGCATTTT. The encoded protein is CASSGQGKGNQPQHF.

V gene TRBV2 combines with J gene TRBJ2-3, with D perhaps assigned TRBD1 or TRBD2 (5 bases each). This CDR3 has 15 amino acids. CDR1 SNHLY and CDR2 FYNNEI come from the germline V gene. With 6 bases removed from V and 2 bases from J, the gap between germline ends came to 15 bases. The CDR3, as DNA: TGTGCCAGCAGAACTGGGGCCGGGGTCACAGATACGCAGTATTTT. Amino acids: CASRTGAGVTDTQYF.

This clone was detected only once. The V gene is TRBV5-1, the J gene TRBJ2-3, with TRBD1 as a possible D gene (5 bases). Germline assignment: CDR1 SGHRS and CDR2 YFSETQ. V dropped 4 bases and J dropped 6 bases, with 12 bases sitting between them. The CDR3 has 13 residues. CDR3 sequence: CASSEGAGDTQYF. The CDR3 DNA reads TGCGCCAGCAGCGAAGGGGCCGGGGATACGCAGTATTTT.